Sequencing of this T cell receptor beta chain was carried out in a study of molecular identifiers for immune sequencing clone quantification. TCRdb fed the PCR reads into MiXCR, producing one record per CDR3 protein. The table lists just under 650,000 distinct CDR3 sequences, 20% of them singletons. This CDR3 has 14 amino acids. The V gene end was trimmed by 6 bases and the J gene end by 3 bases; junction bases not matched to a gene: 6. The germline V gene has CDR1 SQVTM and CDR2 ANQGSEA. This clonotype was observed many times. The sample was naive CD8+ T cells from blood, with Jurkat cell RNA spiked in. Documented subset: FACS-sorted CD8+CD4-CCR7+CD45RA+ naive T cells. The receptor's source is a human donor in good health. Some libraries in this study had Jurkat cell RNA spiked in. This chain links TRBV29-1 with TRBJ2-3, with 10 nucleotides matching TRBD2. Written as DNA, the CDR3 is TGCAGCGTACTAGCGGGGTTGGTGACAGATACGCAGTATTTT. This codes for CSVLAGLVTDTQYF.